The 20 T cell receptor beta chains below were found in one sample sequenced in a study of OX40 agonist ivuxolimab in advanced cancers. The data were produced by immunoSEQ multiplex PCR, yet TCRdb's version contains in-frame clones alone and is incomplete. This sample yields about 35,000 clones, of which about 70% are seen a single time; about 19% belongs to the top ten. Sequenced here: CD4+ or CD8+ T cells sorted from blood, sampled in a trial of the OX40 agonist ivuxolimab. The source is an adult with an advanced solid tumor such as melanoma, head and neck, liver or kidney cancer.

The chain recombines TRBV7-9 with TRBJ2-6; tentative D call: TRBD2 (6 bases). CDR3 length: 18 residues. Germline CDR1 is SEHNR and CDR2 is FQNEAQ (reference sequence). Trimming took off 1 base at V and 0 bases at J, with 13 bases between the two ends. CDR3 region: CASSLGISGSSGANVLTF. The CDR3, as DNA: TGTGCCAGCAGCTTAGGGATTAGCGGTAGCTCTGGGGCCAACGTCCTGACTTTC. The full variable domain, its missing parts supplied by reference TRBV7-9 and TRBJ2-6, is DTGVSQNPRHKITKRGQNVTFRCDPISEHNRLYWYRQTLGQGPEFLTYFQNEAQLEKSRLLSDRFSAERPKGSFSTLEIQRTEQGDSAMYLCASSLGISGSSGANVLTFGAGSRLTVL.

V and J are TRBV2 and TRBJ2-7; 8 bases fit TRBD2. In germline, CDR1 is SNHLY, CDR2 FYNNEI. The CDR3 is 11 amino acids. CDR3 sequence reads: CAVRGAEEQYV. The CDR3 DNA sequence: TGTGCGGTGCGGGGGGCCGAGGAGCAGTACGTC.

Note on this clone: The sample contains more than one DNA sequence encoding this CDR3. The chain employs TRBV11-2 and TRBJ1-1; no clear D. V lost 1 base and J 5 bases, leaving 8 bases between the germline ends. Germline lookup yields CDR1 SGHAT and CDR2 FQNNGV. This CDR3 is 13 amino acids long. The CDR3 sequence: CASSLVGRTEAFF. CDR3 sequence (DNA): TGTGCCAGCAGCTTAGTAGGGAGGACTGAAGCTTTCTTT.

CDR3 DNA sequence: TGTGCCAGTAGTCTTTGGACAGGGGGCTCCTACAATGAGCAGTTCTTC. Its protein is CASSLWTGGSYNEQFF. The chain joins TRBV19 to TRBJ2-1; 10 bases line up with TRBD1. With 5 bases clipped from V and 0 bases from J, the junction kept 4 bases outside the gene matches. The CDR3 is 16 residues long. CDR1 and CDR2 from the germline V gene are LNHDA and SQIVND (reference sequence).

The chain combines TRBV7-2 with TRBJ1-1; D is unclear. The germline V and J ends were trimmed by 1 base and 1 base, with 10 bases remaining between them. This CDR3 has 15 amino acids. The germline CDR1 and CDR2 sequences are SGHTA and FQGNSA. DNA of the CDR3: TGTGCCAGCAGCTTAGGCCCGGTTGGGAACACTGAAGCTTTCTTT. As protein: CASSLGPVGNTEAFF.

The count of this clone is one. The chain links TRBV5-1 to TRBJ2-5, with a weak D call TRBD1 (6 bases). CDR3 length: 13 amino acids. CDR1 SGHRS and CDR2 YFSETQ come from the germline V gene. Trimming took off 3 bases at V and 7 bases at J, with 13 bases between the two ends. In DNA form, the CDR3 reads TGCGCCAGCAGCTGGGACACGTACGGGACCCAGTACTTC. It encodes CASSWDTYGTQYF.

CDR3 nucleotide sequence: TGTGCCAGCAGACGGGACCGAGGCACAGATACGCAGTATTTT. It translates to CASRRDRGTDTQYF. The chain links TRBV5-4 to TRBJ2-3; D tentatively reads TRBD1 or TRBD2 (5 bases each). Trimming removed 5 bases at V and 1 base at J, with 11 bases between. The CDR3 sequence is 14 residues long. Germline V gives CDR1 SGHNT, CDR2 YYREEE (reference sequence).

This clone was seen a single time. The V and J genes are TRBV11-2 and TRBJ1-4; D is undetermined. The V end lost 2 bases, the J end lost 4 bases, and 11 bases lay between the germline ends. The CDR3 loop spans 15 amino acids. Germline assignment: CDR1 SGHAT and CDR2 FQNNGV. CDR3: CASSLLGGVNEKLFF. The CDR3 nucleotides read TGTGCCAGCAGCTTACTAGGTGGGGTTAATGAAAAACTGTTTTTT.

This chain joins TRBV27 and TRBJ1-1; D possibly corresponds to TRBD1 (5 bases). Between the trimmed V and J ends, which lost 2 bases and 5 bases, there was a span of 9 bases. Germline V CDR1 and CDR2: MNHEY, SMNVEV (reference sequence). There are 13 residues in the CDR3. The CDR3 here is CASSLVGGTEAFF. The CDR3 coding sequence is TGTGCCAGCAGTTTAGTGGGGGGGACTGAAGCTTTCTTT.

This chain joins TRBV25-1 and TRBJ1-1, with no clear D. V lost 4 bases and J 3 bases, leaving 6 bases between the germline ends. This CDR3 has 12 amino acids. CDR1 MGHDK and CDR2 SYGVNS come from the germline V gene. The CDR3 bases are TGTGCCAGCAGTGCCGGGTACACTGAAGCTTTCTTT. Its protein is CASSAGYTEAFF.

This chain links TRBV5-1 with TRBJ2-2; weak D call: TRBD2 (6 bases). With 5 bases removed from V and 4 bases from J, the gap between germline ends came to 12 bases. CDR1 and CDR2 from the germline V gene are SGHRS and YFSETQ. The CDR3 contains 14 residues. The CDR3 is CASREGRSTGELFF. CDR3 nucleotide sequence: TGCGCCAGCAGGGAGGGCCGGAGCACCGGGGAGCTGTTTTTT.

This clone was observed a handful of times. This CDR3 is CASSVVSSGGRETQYF. The CDR3 DNA follows: TGTGCCAGCAGCGTAGTCTCTAGCGGGGGACGTGAGACCCAGTACTTC. The chain recombines TRBV9 with TRBJ2-5, with 10 bases identical to TRBD2. With 0 bases clipped from V and 5 bases from J, the junction kept 7 bases outside the gene matches. CDR1 is SGDLS and CDR2 is YYNGEE in the germline V gene. This CDR3 region has 16 residues.

The CDR3 is CASSLLGRLRANEKLFF. In nucleotides, the CDR3 is TGTGCCAGCAGCTTACTGGGGCGGCTGAGAGCTAATGAAAAACTGTTTTTT. The chain combines TRBV7-2 with TRBJ1-4, with D tentatively TRBD1 (5 bases). The germline V gene encodes CDR1 SGHTA and CDR2 FQGNSA. CDR3 size: 17 residues. The V gene lost 2 bases and the J gene lost 3 bases, with 16 bases spanning the gap.

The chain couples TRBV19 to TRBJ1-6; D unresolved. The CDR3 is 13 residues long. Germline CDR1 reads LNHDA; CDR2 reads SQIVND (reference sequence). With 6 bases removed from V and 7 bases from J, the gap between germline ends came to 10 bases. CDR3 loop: CASRRASNSPLHF. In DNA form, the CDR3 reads TGTGCCAGTAGGAGGGCCTCAAATTCACCCCTCCACTTT.

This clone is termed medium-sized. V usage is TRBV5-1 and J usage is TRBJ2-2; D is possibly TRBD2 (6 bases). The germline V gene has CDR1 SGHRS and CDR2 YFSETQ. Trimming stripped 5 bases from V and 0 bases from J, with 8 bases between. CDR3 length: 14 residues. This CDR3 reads CASSGGTNTGELFF. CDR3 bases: TGCGCCAGCAGTGGGGGGACGAACACCGGGGAGCTGTTTTTT.

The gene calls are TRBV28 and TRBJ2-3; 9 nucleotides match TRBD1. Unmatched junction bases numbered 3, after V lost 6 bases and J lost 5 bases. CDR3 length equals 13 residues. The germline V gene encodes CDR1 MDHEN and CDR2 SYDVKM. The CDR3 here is CASRQGAVDTQYF. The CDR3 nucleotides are TGTGCCAGCAGACAGGGGGCAGTAGATACGCAGTATTTT.

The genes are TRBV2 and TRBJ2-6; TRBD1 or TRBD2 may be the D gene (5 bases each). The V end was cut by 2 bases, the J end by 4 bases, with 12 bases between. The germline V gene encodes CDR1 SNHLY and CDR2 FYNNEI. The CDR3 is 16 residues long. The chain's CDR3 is CASSESGTGGANVLTF. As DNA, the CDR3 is TGTGCCAGCAGTGAATCAGGGACGGGGGGGGCCAACGTCCTGACTTTC.

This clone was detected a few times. The CDR3 is CASSSHYGYTF. The CDR3 nucleotides read TGTGCCAGCAGCTCCCACTATGGCTACACCTTC. The chain links TRBV7-2 to TRBJ1-2; D not resolved. CDR3 length: 11 amino acids. With 4 bases removed from V and 3 bases from J, the gap between germline ends came to 3 bases. Per the germline V gene, CDR1 is SGHTA and CDR2 is FQGNSA. Combining the CDR3 with reference TRBV7-2 and TRBJ1-2 gives the whole variable domain GAGVSQSPSNKVTEKGKDVELRCDPISGHTALYWYRQSLGQGLEFLIYFQGNSAPDKSGLPSDRFSAERTGGSVSTLTIQRTQQEDSAVYLCASSSHYGYTFGSGTRLTVV.

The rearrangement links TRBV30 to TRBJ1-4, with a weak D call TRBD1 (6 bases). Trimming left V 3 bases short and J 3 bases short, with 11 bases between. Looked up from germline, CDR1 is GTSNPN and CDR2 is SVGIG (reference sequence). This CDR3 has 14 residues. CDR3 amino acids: CAWRGQTSNEKLFF. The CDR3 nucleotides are TGTGCCTGGAGAGGACAGACTTCTAATGAAAAACTGTTTTTT.

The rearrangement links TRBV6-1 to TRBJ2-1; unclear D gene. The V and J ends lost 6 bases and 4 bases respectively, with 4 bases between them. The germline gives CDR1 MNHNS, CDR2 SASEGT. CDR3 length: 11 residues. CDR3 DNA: TGTGCCAGCAGGGGATACAATGAGCAGTTCTTC. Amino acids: CASRGYNEQFF.